The present T cell receptor beta chain was sequenced within a study of immune cell composition in non-small cell lung cancer. About the research overall: Tumours were mainly lung adenocarcinoma or squamous cell carcinoma. Findings and limits, study-wide: Clones >0.5% enriched in tumour were rarer in adenocarcinoma (about 35%) than squamous (roughly 75%). Adenocarcinomas with higher top tumour-associated clone frequency had more reactive TILs.

Regarding this clone: Antigen specificity is unknown.

Only in-frame clones appear in the TCRdb table, and some are missing; sequencing was by immunoSEQ multiplex PCR. Of approximately 3,000 clones listed, around 83% were seen once; the top ten hold roughly 9.9%. Normal lung was sampled as far from the tumour as possible, at least 3 cm. Genomic DNA came from frozen unsorted single-cell suspensions. The origin of this receptor is a human donor with non-small cell lung cancer. The sequenced material came from non-adjacent lung tissue.

In DNA form, the CDR3 reads TGTGCCAGTAGTACGGCCCTTAGCGGTTTGTCCTACAATGAGCAGTTCTTC. Its translation is CASSTALSGLSYNEQFF. V and J are TRBV19 and TRBJ2-1, with D possibly TRBD2 on 6 matching bases. Germline V lookup: CDR1 LNHDA, CDR2 SQIVND (reference sequence). CDR3 size: 17 residues. The ends were cut back, 4 bases at V and 1 base at J, with 17 bases in the middle.